Below, one T cell receptor beta chain is given with its context. What it recognizes is unknown. The assay was immunoSEQ multiplex PCR, and TCRdb's table has in-frame clones only and misses some. The sample records about 83,000 clones, 70% to 85% being singletons. This CDR3 comprises 13 residues. CDR1 and CDR2 from the germline V gene are LNHDA and SQIVND (reference sequence). Trimming removed 0 bases from V and 7 bases from J, with 6 bases in between. This entry belongs to a study of OX40 agonist ivuxolimab in advanced cancers. Points from the study as a whole: Individuals who were partial responders at 0.1-3.0 mg/kg had clonal expansion that ranked among the lowest.

Excluded were patients having autoimmune disease history or systemic immunosuppression. Here the sequenced sample was CD4+ or CD8+ T cells sorted from blood, taken in a trial of the OX40 agonist ivuxolimab. This TCR came from an adult with an advanced solid tumor such as melanoma, head and neck, liver or kidney cancer. The rearrangement joins TRBV19 to TRBJ1-4; D is possibly TRBD1 (5 bases). CDR3 sequence reads: CASSIDGGEKLFF. In DNA form, the CDR3 reads TGTGCCAGTAGTATAGACGGGGGTGAAAAACTGTTTTTT.